This TCR beta chain originates from a study of cytomegalovirus exposure and HLA in healthy donors. Broader study findings: High specificity and sensitivity for cytomegalovirus status were reported for the classifier.

This clone was observed a single time. Its antigen is unknown. CDR1 and CDR2 (germline): MDHEN, SYDVKM. V was shortened by 1 base and J by 10 bases, with 5 bases between the two germline ends. CDR3 size: 11 residues. Both 60 Vbeta primers and 13 Jbeta primers went into the PCR. Sequencing was performed with immunoSEQ multiplex PCR; in TCRdb, only in-frame clones are kept and a portion is missing. The sample carries 100,000 to 150,000 clones, less than 85% recorded once. Sequenced sample: PBMCs. This clonotype was sampled from a man aged 30 to 45 in good health and CMV-seronegative. V is TRBV28 and J is TRBJ2-1; no clear D gene. The CDR3, as DNA: TGTGCCAGCAGTTTATCAGGAGAGCAGTTCTTC. Amino acids: CASSLSGEQFF. Full variable domain (missing parts from reference TRBV28 and TRBJ2-1): DVKVTQSSRYLVKRTGEKVFLECVQDMDHENMFWYRQDPGLGLRLIYFSYDVKMKEKGDIPEGYSVSREKKERFSLILESASTNQTSMYLCASSLSGEQFFGPGTRLTVL.